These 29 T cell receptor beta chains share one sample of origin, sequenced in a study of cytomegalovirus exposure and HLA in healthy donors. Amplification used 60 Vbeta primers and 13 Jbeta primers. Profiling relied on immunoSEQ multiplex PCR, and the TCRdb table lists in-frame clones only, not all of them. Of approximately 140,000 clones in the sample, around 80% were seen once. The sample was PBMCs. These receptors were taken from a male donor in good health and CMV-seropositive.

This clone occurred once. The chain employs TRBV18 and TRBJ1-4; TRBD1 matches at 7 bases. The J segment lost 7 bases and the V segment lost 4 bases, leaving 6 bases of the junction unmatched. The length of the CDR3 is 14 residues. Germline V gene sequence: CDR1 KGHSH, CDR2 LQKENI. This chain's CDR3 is CASSRRDSTEKLFF. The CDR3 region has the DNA TGTGCCAGCTCACGCCGGGACAGCACTGAAAAACTGTTTTTT.

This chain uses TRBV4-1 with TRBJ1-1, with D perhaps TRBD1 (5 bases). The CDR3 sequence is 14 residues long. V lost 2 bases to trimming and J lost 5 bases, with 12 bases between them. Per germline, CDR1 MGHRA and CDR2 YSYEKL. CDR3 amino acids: CASSQREGRTEAFF. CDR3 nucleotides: TGCGCCAGCAGCCAACGGGAGGGGCGAACTGAAGCTTTCTTT.

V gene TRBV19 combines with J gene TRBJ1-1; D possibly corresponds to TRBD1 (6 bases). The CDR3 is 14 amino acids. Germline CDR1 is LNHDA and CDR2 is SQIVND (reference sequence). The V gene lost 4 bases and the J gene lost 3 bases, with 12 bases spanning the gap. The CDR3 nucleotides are TGTGCCAGTAGTAGGGAACAGGGATACACTGAAGCTTTCTTT. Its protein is CASSREQGYTEAFF.

The CDR3 region is CATHLLAGGTYEQYF. In DNA form, the CDR3 reads TGTGCCACCCACCTCCTAGCGGGGGGGACCTACGAGCAGTACTTC. This rearrangement joins TRBV6-1 to TRBJ2-7; 12 nucleotides match TRBD2. V gave up 10 bases and J gave up 2 bases; unmatched junction bases: 9. Per germline, CDR1 MNHNS and CDR2 SASEGT. CDR3 size: 15 residues.

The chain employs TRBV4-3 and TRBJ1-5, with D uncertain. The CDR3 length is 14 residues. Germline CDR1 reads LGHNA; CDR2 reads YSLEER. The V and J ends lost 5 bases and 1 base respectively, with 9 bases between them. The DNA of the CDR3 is TGCGCCAGCAGCATCGACACCAGCAATCAGCCCCAGCATTTT. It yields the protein CASSIDTSNQPQHF.

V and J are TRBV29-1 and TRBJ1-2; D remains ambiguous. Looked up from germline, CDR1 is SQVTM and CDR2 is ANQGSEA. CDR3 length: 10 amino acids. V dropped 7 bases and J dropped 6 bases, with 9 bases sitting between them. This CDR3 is CSADGNGYTF. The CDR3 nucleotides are TGCAGCGCGGACGGGAATGGCTACACCTTC.

The CDR3 protein is CASSARGGSGYTF. The CDR3, as DNA: TGTGCCAGCAGCGCTCGTGGGGGCTCCGGCTACACCTTC. This sequence joins TRBV9 and TRBJ1-2; D might be TRBD1 (6 bases). This CDR3 comprises 13 residues. V lost 3 bases and J lost 8, with 14 bases in between. Per germline, CDR1 SGDLS and CDR2 YYNGEE.

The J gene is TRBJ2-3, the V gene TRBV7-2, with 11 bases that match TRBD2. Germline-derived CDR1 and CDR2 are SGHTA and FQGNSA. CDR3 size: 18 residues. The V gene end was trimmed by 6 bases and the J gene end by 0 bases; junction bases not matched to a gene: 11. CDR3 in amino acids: CASRALAGGFASTDTQYF. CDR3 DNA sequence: TGTGCCAGCAGGGCCCTAGCGGGGGGTTTTGCTAGCACAGATACGCAGTATTTT.

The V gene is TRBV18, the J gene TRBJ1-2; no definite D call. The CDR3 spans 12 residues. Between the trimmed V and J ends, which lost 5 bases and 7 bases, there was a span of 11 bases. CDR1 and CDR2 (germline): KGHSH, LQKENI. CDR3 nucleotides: TGTGCCAGCTCAGCAGCGGAGGGTGGCTACACCTTC. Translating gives CASSAAEGGYTF.

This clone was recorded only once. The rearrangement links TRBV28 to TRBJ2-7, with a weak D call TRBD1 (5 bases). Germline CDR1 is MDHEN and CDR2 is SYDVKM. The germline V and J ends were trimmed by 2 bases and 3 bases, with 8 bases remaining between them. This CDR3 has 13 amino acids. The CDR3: CASSLDGHYEQYF. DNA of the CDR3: TGTGCCAGCAGTTTAGACGGACACTACGAGCAGTACTTC. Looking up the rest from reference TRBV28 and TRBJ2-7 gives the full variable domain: DVKVTQSSRYLVKRTGEKVFLECVQDMDHENMFWYRQDPGLGLRLIYFSYDVKMKEKGDIPEGYSVSREKKERFSLILESASTNQTSMYLCASSLDGHYEQYFGPGTRLTVT.

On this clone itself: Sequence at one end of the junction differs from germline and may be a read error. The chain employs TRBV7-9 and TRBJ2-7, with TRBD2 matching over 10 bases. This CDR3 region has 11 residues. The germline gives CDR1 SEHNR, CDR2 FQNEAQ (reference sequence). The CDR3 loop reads CSSGGAYEQYF. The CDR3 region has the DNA TGTTCCAGCGGGGGGGCCTACGAGCAGTACTTC.

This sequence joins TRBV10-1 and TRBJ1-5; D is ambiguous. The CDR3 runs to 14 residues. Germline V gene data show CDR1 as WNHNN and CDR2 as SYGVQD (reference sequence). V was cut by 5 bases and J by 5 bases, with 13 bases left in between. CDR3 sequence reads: CASSCGRVDQPQHF. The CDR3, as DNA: TGCGCCAGCAGTTGTGGGAGGGTTGATCAGCCCCAGCATTTT.

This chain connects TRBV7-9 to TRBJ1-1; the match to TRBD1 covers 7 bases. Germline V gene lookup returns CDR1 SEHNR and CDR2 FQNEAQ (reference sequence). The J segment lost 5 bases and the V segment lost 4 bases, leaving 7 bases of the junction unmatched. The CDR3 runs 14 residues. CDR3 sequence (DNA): TGTGCCAGCAGCTCTTGGACAGGAAGGACTGAAGCTTTCTTT. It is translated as CASSSWTGRTEAFF.

The CDR3 bases are TGTGCCAGCAGTGAAGGGCAGGGGGGAGGTGGCTACACCTTC. This gives the protein CASSEGQGGGGYTF. The rearrangement joins TRBV6-1 to TRBJ1-2; 7 bases match TRBD1. This CDR3 region has 14 residues. Germline loops: CDR1 MNHNS, CDR2 SASEGT. The V and J ends lost 1 base and 7 bases, in that order; junction bases with no gene match: 6.

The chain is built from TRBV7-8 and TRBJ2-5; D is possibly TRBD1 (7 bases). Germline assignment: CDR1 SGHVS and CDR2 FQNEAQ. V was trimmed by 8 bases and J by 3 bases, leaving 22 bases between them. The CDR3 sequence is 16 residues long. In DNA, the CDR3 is TGTGCCAGCCGGCTTTCCAGGGGGGCGTATAAAGAGACCCAGTACTTC. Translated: CASRLSRGAYKETQYF.

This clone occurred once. The CDR3 here is CASSLDGDRGVKNIQYF. The DNA for the CDR3 is TGTGCCAGCAGCTTAGACGGGGACAGGGGAGTCAAAAACATTCAGTACTTC. The J gene is TRBJ2-4, the V gene TRBV7-9, with 10 bases matching TRBD1. Germline assignment: CDR1 SEHNR and CDR2 FQNEAQ (reference sequence). Trimming took 1 base from V and 3 from J; bases not matched to a gene: 6. This CDR3 is built from 17 residues.

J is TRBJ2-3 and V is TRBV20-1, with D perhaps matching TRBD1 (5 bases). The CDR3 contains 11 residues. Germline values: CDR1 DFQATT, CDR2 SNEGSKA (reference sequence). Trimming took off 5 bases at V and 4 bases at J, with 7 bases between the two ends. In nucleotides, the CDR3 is TGCAGTGCTCAGGGCCCAGATACGCAGTATTTT. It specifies CSAQGPDTQYF.

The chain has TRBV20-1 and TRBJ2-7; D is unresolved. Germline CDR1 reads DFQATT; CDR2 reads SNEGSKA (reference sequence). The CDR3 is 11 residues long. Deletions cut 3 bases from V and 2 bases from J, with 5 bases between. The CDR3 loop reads CSASSAYEQYF. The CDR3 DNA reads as TGCAGTGCTAGCTCGGCCTACGAGCAGTACTTC.

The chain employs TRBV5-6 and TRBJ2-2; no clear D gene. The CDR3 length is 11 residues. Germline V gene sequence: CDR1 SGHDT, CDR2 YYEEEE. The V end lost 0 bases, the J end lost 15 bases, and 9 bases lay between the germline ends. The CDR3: CASSLGPTVFF. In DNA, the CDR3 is TGTGCCAGCAGCTTGGGCCCCACGGTGTTTTTT.

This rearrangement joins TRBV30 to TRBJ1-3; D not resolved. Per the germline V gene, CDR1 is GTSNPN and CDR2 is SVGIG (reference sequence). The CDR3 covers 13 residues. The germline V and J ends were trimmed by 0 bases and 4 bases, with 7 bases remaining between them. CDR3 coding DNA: TGTGCCTGGAGTGTACAGTTAGGAAACACCATATATTTT. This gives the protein CAWSVQLGNTIYF.

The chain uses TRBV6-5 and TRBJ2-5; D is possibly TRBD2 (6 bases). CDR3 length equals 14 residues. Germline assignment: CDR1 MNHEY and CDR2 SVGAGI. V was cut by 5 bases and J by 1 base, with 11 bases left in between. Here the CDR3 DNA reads TGTGCCAGCAGTAAAGGGACTCGCCAAGAGACCCAGTACTTC. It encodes CASSKGTRQETQYF.

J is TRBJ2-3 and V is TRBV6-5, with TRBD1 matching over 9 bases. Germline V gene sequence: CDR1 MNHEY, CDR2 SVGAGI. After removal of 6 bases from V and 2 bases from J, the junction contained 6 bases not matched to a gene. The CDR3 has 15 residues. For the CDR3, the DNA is TGTGCCAGCAGACCACAGGGGGCGGTCACAGATACGCAGTATTTT. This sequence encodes CASRPQGAVTDTQYF.

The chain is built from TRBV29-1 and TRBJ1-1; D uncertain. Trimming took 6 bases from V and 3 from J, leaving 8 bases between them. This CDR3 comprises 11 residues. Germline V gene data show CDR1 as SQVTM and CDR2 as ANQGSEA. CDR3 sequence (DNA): TGCAGCGTCATACAAGACACTGAAGCTTTCTTT. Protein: CSVIQDTEAFF.

In DNA form, the CDR3 reads TGTGCCAGCAGCCCAGGTCCGAGGGATAGCAATCAGCCCCAGCATTTT. Translated, it gives CASSPGPRDSNQPQHF. The genes are TRBV11-2 and TRBJ1-5, with D unresolved. The CDR3 is 16 residues long. Germline loops: CDR1 SGHAT, CDR2 FQNNGV. Trimming left V 5 bases short and J 0 bases short, with 14 bases between.

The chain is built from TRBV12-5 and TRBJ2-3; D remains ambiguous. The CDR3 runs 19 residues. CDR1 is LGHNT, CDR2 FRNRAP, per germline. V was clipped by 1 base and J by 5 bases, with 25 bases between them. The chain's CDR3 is CASGLAPWWRLPPEDTQYF. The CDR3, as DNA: TGTGCTAGTGGTTTGGCTCCGTGGTGGCGGCTCCCCCCTGAAGATACGCAGTATTTT.

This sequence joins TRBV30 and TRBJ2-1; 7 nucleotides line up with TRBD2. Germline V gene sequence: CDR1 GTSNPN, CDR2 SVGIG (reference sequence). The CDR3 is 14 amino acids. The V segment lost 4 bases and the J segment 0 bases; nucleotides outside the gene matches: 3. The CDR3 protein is CAWTLALSYNEQFF. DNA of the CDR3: TGTGCCTGGACACTAGCGCTCTCCTACAATGAGCAGTTCTTC.

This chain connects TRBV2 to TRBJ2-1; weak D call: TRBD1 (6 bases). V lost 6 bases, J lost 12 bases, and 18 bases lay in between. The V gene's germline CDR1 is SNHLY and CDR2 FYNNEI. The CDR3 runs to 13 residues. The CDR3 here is CASRDAGVPGQFF. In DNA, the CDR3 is TGTGCCAGCAGAGATGCAGGGGTTCCGGGGCAGTTCTTC. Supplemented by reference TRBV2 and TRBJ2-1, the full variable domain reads EPEVTQTPSHQVTQMGQEVILRCVPISNHLYFYWYRQILGQKVEFLVSFYNNEISEKSEIFDDQFSVERPDGSNFTLKIRSTKLEDSAMYFCASRDAGVPGQFFGPGTRLTVL.

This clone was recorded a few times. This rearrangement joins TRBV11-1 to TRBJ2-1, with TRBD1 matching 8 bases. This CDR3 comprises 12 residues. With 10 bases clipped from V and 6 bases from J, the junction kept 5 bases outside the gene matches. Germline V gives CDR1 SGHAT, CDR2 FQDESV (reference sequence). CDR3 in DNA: TGTGCCACCTCAGACAGGGGCAATGAGCAGTTCTTC. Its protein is CATSDRGNEQFF.

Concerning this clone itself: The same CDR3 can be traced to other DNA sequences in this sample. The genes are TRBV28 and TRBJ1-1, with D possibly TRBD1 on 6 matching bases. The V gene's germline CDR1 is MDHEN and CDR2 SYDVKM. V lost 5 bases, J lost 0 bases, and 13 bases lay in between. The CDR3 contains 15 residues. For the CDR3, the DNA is TGTGCCAGCAGTGGCCTGGGACACTTGAACACTGAAGCTTTCTTT. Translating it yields CASSGLGHLNTEAFF.